What follows is one TCR beta chain and its context. Generated by immunoSEQ multiplex PCR, the TCRdb table keeps only in-frame clones and is missing some. The sample holds roughly 100,000 clones; approximately 90% are singletons and the top ten take 3.5%. The data stem from a study of T cell changes during pregnancy in multiple sclerosis. Germline values: CDR1 MNHEY, CDR2 SMNVEV (reference sequence). V lost 6 bases to trimming and J lost 4 bases, with 7 bases between them. The CDR3 runs to 12 residues. The sequences come from peripheral blood, collected after pregnancy. The receptor comes from a female donor with multiple sclerosis, enrolled in a pregnancy study. J is TRBJ2-1 and V is TRBV27; the D gene is possibly TRBD2 (5 bases). CDR3 sequence reads: CASRADYNEQFF. As DNA, the CDR3 is TGTGCCAGCAGAGCGGATTACAATGAGCAGTTCTTC.